The TCR beta chain described here comes from a study of Graves' ophthalmopathy and Graves' hyperthyroidism. Newly diagnosed hyperthyroidism donors, aged 18 to 65, duration under 2 months. The evidence that diagnosis relied on was clinical symptoms, serum thyroxine, TRAb, thyroid ultrasound and orbital computed tomography. Broader study findings: Blood also contained most of the expanded thyroid clonotypes above 0.001 frequency.

Worth noting for this clonotype: Its matching antigen is unknown.

Germline-derived CDR1 and CDR2 are SQVTM and ANQGSEA. The CDR3 loop spans 13 amino acids. V was shortened by 6 bases and J by 8 bases, with 14 bases between the two germline ends. Investigators amplified TCR beta CDR3 regions from RNA transcripts. In the first round, RT-PCR was carried out with HTBI primers, and a multiplex PCR formed the second round. TCRdb passed the multiplex PCR reads through MiXCR, listing each CDR3 protein once. The table lists around 1,200,000 distinct CDR3 sequences, approximately 35% of them singletons. Sequencing input: peripheral blood or thyroid tissue (not recorded which). The chain carries TRBV29-1 and TRBJ1-6; no clear D gene. This receptor was obtained from an adult man with Graves' hyperthyroidism. DNA of the CDR3: TGCAGCGTCGGGGAAACGGGTGATTCACCCCTCCACTTT. It encodes CSVGETGDSPLHF.